The 10 T cell receptor beta chains reported below all come from one sample, sequenced in a study of T cell repertoires in cytomegalovirus infection. TCRdb reprocessed the reads with MiXCR, giving one entry per CDR3 protein. The sample lists 630,000 or so distinct CDR3 sequences, roughly 26% occurring once. The material sequenced was CD8+ T cells from PBMCs. The receptors shown here come from a human donor in good health (CMV status not recorded). Some clones in this sample may be carry-over from other donors' samples.

This clonotype showed up many times. This CDR3 is CASSLVPQGAGYEQYF. The CDR3 DNA sequence: TGTGCCAGCAGCTTAGTACCTCAGGGGGCAGGGTACGAGCAGTACTTC. The V gene is TRBV7-6, the J gene TRBJ2-7; TRBD1 matches 8 bases. This CDR3 region has 16 residues. Germline V gene sequence: CDR1 SGHVS, CDR2 FNYEAQ. V shed 1 base and J 4 bases; nucleotides not matched to a gene: 9.

The chain is built from TRBV6-5 and TRBJ2-7; TRBD2 matches 8 bases. With 5 bases clipped from V and 2 bases from J, the junction kept 5 bases outside the gene matches. This CDR3 comprises 14 residues. Germline V CDR1 and CDR2: MNHEY, SVGAGI. CDR3 in amino acids: CASSPGGLAYEQYV. CDR3 coding DNA: TGTGCCAGCAGTCCGGGGGGGCTCGCCTACGAGCAGTACGTC.

The sample holds a few counts of this clonotype. The chain uses TRBV6-5 and TRBJ2-7; maybe TRBD1 (6 bases). Germline V gene sequence: CDR1 MNHEY, CDR2 SVGAGI. CDR3 size: 13 residues. V lost 0 bases and J 6 bases, leaving 9 bases between the germline ends. The CDR3 DNA reads TGTGCCAGCAGTTACTCGGCCAGGGGCGAGCAGTACGTC. This codes for CASSYSARGEQYV.

The sample holds many counts of this clonotype. This rearrangement joins TRBV7-6 to TRBJ1-2, with 7 bases identical to TRBD1. The ends lost 2 bases at V and 4 bases at J; junction bases unmatched: 7. Per the germline V gene, CDR1 is SGHVS and CDR2 is FNYEAQ. The CDR3 covers 15 residues. The CDR3 DNA sequence: TGTGCCAGCAGCTTAAGTGGAGGGGGCTTCTATGGCTACACCTTC. As protein: CASSLSGGGFYGYTF.

Note on this clonotype: This may come from a read error, since a much larger clone is one base off. The chain uses TRBV7-9 and TRBJ2-3, with D maybe TRBD2 (6 bases). Per the germline V gene, CDR1 is SEHNR and CDR2 is FQNEAQ (reference sequence). Trimming pared 7 bases from V and 2 bases from J, leaving 16 bases between. CDR3 length: 15 amino acids. CDR3 bases: TGTGCCAGCACCAGGCGGTGGGGGGACACAGATACGCAGTATTTT. This translates into CASTRRWGDTDTQYF.

This clonotype was found a few times. The V call is TRBV4-1, the J call TRBJ1-1; D remains unclear. Trimming left V 2 bases short and J 3 bases short, with 7 bases between. Germline V gene sequence: CDR1 MGHRA, CDR2 YSYEKL. The CDR3 is 13 residues long. CDR3 nucleotide sequence: TGCGCCAGCAGCCAATACAGTTACACTGAAGCTTTCTTT. Translated: CASSQYSYTEAFF.

With respect to this clonotype: Germline and junction disagree at one end, which may indicate a read error. The rearrangement links TRBV7-2 to TRBJ2-1; D gene ambiguous. The CDR3 runs to 13 residues. Germline CDR1 reads SGHTA; CDR2 reads FQGNSA. As DNA, the CDR3 is TGTGCCAGCAGCTTAGCGCTAGGGAATGAGCTGTTCTTC. Its protein is CASSLALGNELFF.

This clonotype showed up just a few times. The chain has TRBV5-1 and TRBJ1-5, with D uncertain. The CDR3 totals 15 residues. Trimming took 0 bases from V and 4 from J, leaving 11 bases between them. Germline CDR1 is SGHRS and CDR2 is YFSETQ. This chain's CDR3 is CASSLDGSRNQPQHF. As DNA, the CDR3 is TGCGCCAGCAGCTTGGATGGCAGCCGAAATCAGCCCCAGCATTTT. The full variable domain, rest sourced from reference TRBV5-1 and TRBJ1-5, is KAGVTQTPRYLIKTRGQQVTLSCSPISGHRSVSWYQQTPGQGLQFLFEYFSETQRNKGNFPGRFSGRQFSNSRSEMNVSTLELGDSALYLCASSLDGSRNQPQHFGDGTRLSIL.

About this clonotype itself: A much larger clone is a single base away; this may be a read error. J is TRBJ2-2 and V is TRBV7-2; D may be TRBD2 (5 bases). The V end lost 4 bases, the J end lost 0 bases, and 15 bases lay between the germline ends. CDR3 length: 17 residues. In germline, CDR1 is SGHTA, CDR2 FQGNSA. The CDR3 is CTSSSHGLLANTGELFF. DNA of the CDR3: TGTACCAGCAGCTCACACGGTCTACTAGCGAACACCGGGGAGCTGTTTTTT.

This clonotype is a singleton in its sample. The germline gene is not matched at one end of the junction; a read error may be the cause. V usage is TRBV6-2 or TRBV6-3 and J usage is TRBJ1-5; 8 nucleotides line up with TRBD1. Germline values: CDR1 MNHEY, CDR2 SVGEGT. This CDR3 spans 13 amino acids. CDR3 sequence reads: CASRQGFNHPQHF. CDR3 nucleotide sequence: TGTGCCAGCCGACAGGGGTTCAATCATCCCCAACATTTT.